The rows below give T cell receptor beta chains drawn from one sample of a study of T cells in Graves' hyperthyroidism and ophthalmopathy. TCRdb recomputed calls from the multiplex PCR reads with MiXCR, one row per CDR3 protein. The sample records roughly 350,000 distinct CDR3 sequences, roughly an eighth being singletons. Specimen: blood. The receptors originated from a woman in her forties with Graves' ophthalmopathy. Both conserved end residues are part of each CDR3. A D gene is named only where the DNA matches it firmly. Only part of the rows carry a size: once, few, many, or a class if the clone is expanded.

j_call v_call d_call clone_size cdr3_aa cdr3_nt
TRBJ1-1 TRBV12-3/TRBV12-4 - many CASSWTARVNTEAFF TGTGCCAGCAGTTGGACTGCCAGGGTGAACACTGAAGCTTTCTTT
TRBJ1-2 TRBV3-1 - many CASSQDIYEIREGYTF TGTGCCAGCAGCCAAGATATATATGAGATCAGGGAAGGCTACACCTTC
TRBJ2-1 TRBV29-1 TRBD2 few CSVHARGRLYNEQFF TGCAGCGTCCACGCCCGCGGGAGGCTCTACAATGAGCAGTTCTTC
TRBJ1-5 TRBV2 - many CASSERQGLHQPQHF TGTGCCAGCAGTGAACGTCAGGGTCTGCATCAGCCCCAGCATTTT
TRBJ1-4 TRBV20-1 - - CSARDPFIDEKLFF TGCAGTGCTAGAGATCCCTTCATAGATGAAAAACTGTTTTTT
TRBJ2-3 TRBV12-3/TRBV12-4 TRBD1 - CAISTGTGVITDTQYF TGTGCCATCAGTACCGGGACAGGGGTCATCACAGATACGCAGTATTTT
TRBJ1-5 TRBV3-1 - many CASSSTGTPNQPQHF TGTGCCAGCAGCTCTACCGGGACACCGAATCAGCCCCAGCATTTT
TRBJ2-5 TRBV20-1 - many CSARDLGGLMLAQYF TGCAGTGCTAGAGATCTGGGGGGACTCATGCTTGCCCAGTACTTC
TRBJ2-3 TRBV11-2 - many CASSLDMGRDTQYF TGTGCCAGCAGCTTAGATATGGGAAGAGATACGCAGTATTTT
TRBJ1-5 TRBV12-3/TRBV12-4 TRBD1 many CASSPQGVYQPQHF TGTGCCAGCAGTCCCCAGGGGGTCTATCAGCCCCAGCATTTT
TRBJ1-2 TRBV25-1 TRBD1 few CASSWTGRVDYGYTF TGTGCCAGCAGTTGGACAGGGCGAGTGGACTATGGCTACACCTTC
TRBJ1-1 TRBV2 - - CASTKTGNTEAFF TGTGCCAGCACCAAGACGGGGAACACTGAAGCTTTCTTT
TRBJ1-1 TRBV4-1 - - CASSPYPGLNTEAFF TGCGCCAGCAGCCCATACCCAGGACTTAACACTGAAGCTTTCTTT
TRBJ2-1 TRBV2 TRBD2 many CASRWEGSSYNEQFF TGTGCCAGCAGGTGGGAGGGCAGCTCCTACAATGAGCAGTTCTTC
TRBJ2-1 TRBV7-9 TRBD2 - CASSSPGLAASYNEQFF TGTGCCAGCAGTTCTCCGGGACTAGCGGCCTCCTACAATGAGCAGTTCTTC
TRBJ1-1 TRBV7-8 - many CASSLVLGVQNTEAFF TGTGCCAGCAGCTTAGTGTTAGGGGTGCAGAACACTGAAGCTTTCTTT
TRBJ2-2 TRBV4-1 TRBD2 - CASSQEGTSVTAGELFF TGCGCCAGCAGCCAAGAAGGAACTAGCGTGACCGCCGGGGAGCTGTTTTTT
TRBJ1-5 TRBV7-2 - many CASSLGPGDQPQHF TGTGCCAGCAGCTTAGGGCCAGGGGATCAGCCCCAGCATTTT
TRBJ1-2 TRBV6-1 TRBD1 few CASSPGRGQGYTF TGTGCCAGCAGTCCCGGAAGGGGGCAGGGCTACACCTTC
TRBJ2-7 TRBV12-3/TRBV12-4 - many CASSSSDTYEQYF TGTGCCAGCAGTTCCTCGGATACCTACGAGCAGTACTTC
TRBJ2-3 TRBV6-1 - many CASESVGTDTQYF TGTGCCAGCGAGAGTGTAGGCACAGATACGCAGTATTTT
TRBJ2-1 TRBV11-2 TRBD2 many CASSHRGGESSYNEQFF TGTGCCAGCAGCCATCGGGGGGGGGAGAGCTCCTACAATGAGCAGTTCTTC
TRBJ1-2 TRBV29-1 - few CSVEDMDIASNYGYTF TGCAGCGTTGAAGATATGGACATCGCGTCCAACTATGGCTACACCTTC
TRBJ2-1 TRBV5-5 TRBD2 - CASTLPSGGASNEQFF TGTGCCAGCACCCTACCTAGCGGGGGGGCGTCCAATGAGCAGTTCTTC
TRBJ2-5 TRBV15 - few CATSRGPGRAQYF TGTGCCACCAGCAGAGGTCCGGGCCGGGCCCAGTACTTC
TRBJ2-3 TRBV2 TRBD2 many CASSEVQLAGGPGDTQYF TGTGCCAGCAGTGAAGTACAACTAGCGGGAGGGCCCGGGGATACGCAGTATTTT
TRBJ2-7 TRBV20-1 - few CSARLTYEQYF TGCAGTGCTAGACTCACTTACGAGCAGTACTTC
TRBJ1-5 TRBV28 - many CASWGPRAQPQHF TGTGCCAGTTGGGGGCCCCGGGCTCAGCCCCAGCATTTT
TRBJ1-1 TRBV28 TRBD1 few CASSLPGTGPSRNTEAFF TGTGCCAGCAGTCTCCCCGGGACAGGGCCTTCTAGGAACACTGAAGCTTTCTTT
TRBJ1-6 TRBV18 - - CASSPSNSPYNSPLHF TGTGCCAGCTCACCCTCCAACAGCCCCTATAATTCACCCCTCCACTTT